This T cell receptor beta chain was identified in a study of T cells in Graves' hyperthyroidism and ophthalmopathy. It was RNA transcripts that yielded the amplified TCR beta CDR3 regions. In the first-round RT-PCR of the TCR CDR3, the HTBI primer set was used. MiXCR, run by TCRdb on the multiplex PCR reads, gives a single entry per CDR3 protein. This sample carries under 400,000 distinct CDR3 sequences, 15% to 19% of them seen once, and the ten largest clones take roughly 26%. This clonotype was observed at least ten times. The CDR3 has 14 amino acids. Germline CDR1 DFQATT, CDR2 SNEGSKA (reference sequence). Trimming left V 0 bases short and J 9 bases short, with 12 bases between.

The receptor comes from a woman in her late teens or twenties with Graves' hyperthyroidism that later progressed to Graves' ophthalmopathy. This rearrangement joins TRBV20-1 to TRBJ1-6; D possibly corresponds to TRBD1 (5 bases). The sequencing input was blood. In DNA form, the CDR3 reads TGCAGTGCTAGAGAGGGACTCGTGGGTTCACCCCTCCACTTT. Its translation: CSAREGLVGSPLHF.